A single sample is the source of the 23 T cell receptor beta chains below, sequenced in a study of T cell changes during pregnancy in multiple sclerosis. Profiled with immunoSEQ multiplex PCR; TCRdb holds only in-frame clones, not every one. The sample has fewer than 50,000 clones; 92% are singletons. The source material was CD4+ T cells from peripheral blood mononuclear cells, sampled in the second trimester of pregnancy. These receptors all come from a female donor in good health, enrolled as a control in a pregnancy study.

This clone was seen once. The chain carries TRBV30 and TRBJ1-3, with TRBD1 as a possible D gene (5 bases). The length of the CDR3 is 16 residues. Between the trimmed V and J ends, which lost 0 bases and 0 bases, there was a span of 12 bases. Germline loops: CDR1 GTSNPN, CDR2 SVGIG (reference sequence). The CDR3 reads CAWSVHRQTSGNTIYF. The CDR3, as DNA: TGTGCCTGGAGTGTTCACAGACAGACCTCTGGAAACACCATATATTTT.

This clone showed up just once. J is TRBJ2-6 and V is TRBV11-3; 8 bases are a match to TRBD1. Trimming at V came to 5 bases and at J to 0 bases, leaving 15 bases not matched to a gene. The CDR3 length is 20 residues. The germline CDR1 and CDR2 sequences are SGHNT and YENEEA. CDR3 sequence: CASSPRAGGSLGSGANVLTF. The CDR3 bases are TGTGCCAGCAGCCCTAGGGCAGGGGGCTCCCTCGGCTCTGGGGCCAACGTCCTGACTTTC.

This clone has only one observation. The chain has TRBV6-5 and TRBJ2-5; tentative D call: TRBD1 (5 bases). With 3 bases removed from V and 4 bases from J, the gap between germline ends came to 12 bases. Per germline, CDR1 MNHEY and CDR2 SVGAGI. The CDR3 loop spans 14 amino acids. CDR3 coding DNA: TGTGCCAGCAGTTATCAGGGATTCAGAGAGACCCAGTACTTC. Protein sequence: CASSYQGFRETQYF.

V gene TRBV2 combines with J gene TRBJ2-1; D is unresolved. V lost 4 bases and J 4 bases, leaving 11 bases between the germline ends. Looked up from germline, CDR1 is SNHLY and CDR2 is FYNNEI. The CDR3 sequence is 14 residues long. The CDR3 sequence is CASSVRTLYNEQFF. In DNA, the CDR3 is TGTGCCAGCAGTGTACGCACACTATACAATGAGCAGTTCTTC.

The J gene is TRBJ1-1, the V gene TRBV4-2, with D unclear. V lost 1 base and J 6 bases, leaving 9 bases between the germline ends. This CDR3 region has 13 residues. Germline-derived CDR1 and CDR2 are LGHNA and YNFKEQ. The CDR3 region has the DNA TGTGCCAGCAGCCAAGTAGGAGTTCCTGAAGCTTTCTTT. Encoded protein: CASSQVGVPEAFF.

This chain uses TRBV7-9 with TRBJ1-4; a weak D match, TRBD1 (6 bases). CDR1 is SEHNR, CDR2 FQNEAQ, per germline (reference sequence). V gave up 2 bases and J gave up 7 bases, with 17 bases separating them. CDR3 length: 16 residues. The CDR3 DNA reads TGTGCCAGCAGCTTACCCCCAGCGGGGGCGGTTGAAAAACTGTTTTTT. The encoded protein is CASSLPPAGAVEKLFF.

V is TRBV4-2 and J is TRBJ2-3; 11 nucleotides line up with TRBD1. Germline V lookup: CDR1 LGHNA, CDR2 YNFKEQ. This CDR3 has 17 amino acids. The V segment lost 3 bases and the J segment 4 bases; nucleotides outside the gene matches: 9. CDR3 loop: CASSQAHGTGGPDTQYF. CDR3 DNA: TGTGCCAGCAGCCAGGCCCATGGGACAGGGGGTCCAGATACGCAGTATTTT.

The chain carries TRBV27 and TRBJ1-1; maybe TRBD1 (6 bases). Per germline, CDR1 MNHEY and CDR2 SMNVEV (reference sequence). The CDR3 contains 15 residues. Trimming took 4 bases from V and 0 from J, leaving 12 bases between them. CDR3 in DNA: TGTGCCAGCAGTTCCACGGGACACATGAACACTGAAGCTTTCTTT. Residues: CASSSTGHMNTEAFF.

V and J are TRBV14 and TRBJ2-1; 8 nucleotides match TRBD1. Per the germline V gene, CDR1 is SGHDN and CDR2 is FVKESK. The ends lost 4 bases at V and 7 bases at J; junction bases unmatched: 9. The CDR3 consists of 15 residues. Here the CDR3 reads CASSPGQGSWNEQFF. In DNA form, the CDR3 reads TGTGCCAGCAGCCCTGGACAGGGTTCTTGGAATGAGCAGTTCTTC.

The chain combines TRBV11-2 with TRBJ1-2; D call uncertain. The V gene's germline CDR1 is SGHAT and CDR2 FQNNGV. The V and J ends lost 6 bases and 1 base respectively, with 15 bases between them. The CDR3 is 15 residues long. CDR3 coding DNA: TGTGCCAGCAGGAGACGCGGGTTGGGTAACTATGGCTACACCTTC. Protein: CASRRRGLGNYGYTF.

V is TRBV11-2 and J is TRBJ1-5; 8 nucleotides line up with TRBD1. After removal of 8 bases from V and 6 bases from J, the junction contained 6 bases not matched to a gene. Germline-derived CDR1 and CDR2 are SGHAT and FQNNGV. This CDR3 is built from 13 residues. The CDR3 nucleotides are TGTGCCAGCGGGACGGACAGGGCTCAGCCCCAGCATTTT. This codes for CASGTDRAQPQHF.

The chain combines TRBV18 with TRBJ2-5; 7 nucleotides align to TRBD1. The J call is doubtful: the DNA matches TRBJ2-7 better. The CDR3 runs 14 residues. In germline, CDR1 is KGHSH, CDR2 LQKENI. The CDR3 DNA sequence: TGTGCCAGCTCACCGCCGACAGGGTCCTACGAGCAGTACTTC. Translation gives CASSPPTGSYEQYF.

The chain combines TRBV19 with TRBJ2-7; 8 nucleotides agree with TRBD1. The CDR3 runs to 15 residues. Germline V gene data show CDR1 as LNHDA and CDR2 as SQIVND (reference sequence). After removal of 6 bases from V and 0 bases from J, the junction contained 7 bases not matched to a gene. CDR3 sequence reads: CASRPQGVNSYEQYF. CDR3 in DNA: TGTGCCAGTAGGCCACAGGGGGTTAACTCCTACGAGCAGTACTTC.

The rearrangement uses TRBV19 and TRBJ1-2, with unresolved D. Trimming pared 5 bases from V and 2 bases from J, leaving 12 bases between. Germline V gene lookup returns CDR1 LNHDA and CDR2 SQIVND (reference sequence). The CDR3 spans 14 residues. CDR3 nucleotides: TGTGCCAGTAGTGACACGATAAACAACTATGGCTACACCTTC. Translating it yields CASSDTINNYGYTF.

The genes are TRBV4-3 and TRBJ2-1, with 7 bases identical to TRBD1. The CDR3 loop spans 16 amino acids. Per germline, CDR1 LGHNA and CDR2 YSLEER. J lost 1 base, V lost 3 bases, and 6 bases had no gene match. CDR3 in amino acids: CASSQDDRASYNEQFF. CDR3 DNA: TGCGCCAGCAGCCAGGACGACAGGGCGTCCTACAATGAGCAGTTCTTC.

This clone was found a few times. The V call is TRBV9, the J call TRBJ1-1, with D unresolved. Germline V gene data show CDR1 as SGDLS and CDR2 as YYNGEE. Trimming took off 0 bases at V and 1 base at J, with 10 bases between the two ends. The CDR3 totals 15 residues. CDR3 residues: CASSVASGGNTEAFF. CDR3 in DNA: TGTGCCAGCAGCGTAGCTAGCGGAGGGAACACTGAAGCTTTCTTT.

This clone has only one observation. This chain connects TRBV5-1 to TRBJ2-1, with 7 bases fitting TRBD1. From germline, CDR1 is SGHRS and CDR2 YFSETQ. The V gene end was trimmed by 4 bases and the J gene end by 0 bases; junction bases not matched to a gene: 7. The CDR3 is 16 amino acids. The CDR3 DNA sequence: TGCGCCAGCAGCATCACAGGGGATCTCTCCTACAATGAGCAGTTCTTC. Translating gives CASSITGDLSYNEQFF.

This chain connects TRBV7-9 to TRBJ2-1, with 9 bases aligning to TRBD1. This CDR3 has 17 amino acids. V dropped 0 bases and J dropped 8; count of bases not matched to a gene: 11. Germline assignment: CDR1 SEHNR and CDR2 FQNEAQ (reference sequence). Here the CDR3 reads CASSLALWDRVIYEQFF. In DNA form, the CDR3 reads TGTGCCAGCAGCTTAGCGCTGTGGGACAGGGTAATATATGAGCAGTTCTTC.

This chain joins TRBV6-5 and TRBJ1-6, with a tentative D call TRBD1 (6 bases). The V end was cut by 2 bases, the J end by 9 bases, with 11 bases between. This CDR3 is built from 14 residues. Germline V gene lookup returns CDR1 MNHEY and CDR2 SVGAGI. The CDR3 sequence: CASSYGGAVSPLHF. In nucleotides, the CDR3 is TGTGCCAGCAGTTACGGGGGGGCGGTTTCACCCCTCCACTTT.

The chain joins TRBV20-1 to TRBJ2-1; D is uncertain. The V gene lost 3 bases and the J gene lost 8 bases, with 8 bases spanning the gap. From germline, CDR1 is DFQATT and CDR2 SNEGSKA (reference sequence). This CDR3 spans 11 amino acids. CDR3 sequence: CSARPGYEQFF. The CDR3 nucleotides are TGCAGTGCTAGGCCCGGGTATGAGCAGTTCTTC.

This sequence joins TRBV6-1 and TRBJ2-7; TRBD1 might be the D (6 bases). The germline V gene has CDR1 MNHNS and CDR2 SASEGT. The CDR3 length is 14 residues. V shed 7 bases and J shed 7 bases, with 20 bases lying between them. CDR3 bases: TGTGCCAGCACAAAGGCACAGGGAATAGAAGAGCAGTACTTC. This codes for CASTKAQGIEEQYF.

The CDR3 DNA follows: TGTGCCAGCAGCCTCGGTGTTAATTCACCCCTCCACTTT. Translating gives CASSLGVNSPLHF. The rearrangement uses TRBV7-3 and TRBJ1-6; D ambiguous. CDR1 SGHTA and CDR2 FQGTGA come from the germline V gene. V lost 5 bases to trimming and J lost 6 bases, with 8 bases between them. This CDR3 spans 13 amino acids.

The table lists this clone with a count of one. The chain uses TRBV7-9 and TRBJ2-2; D uncertain. CDR3 length equals 14 residues. The V and J ends lost 2 bases and 1 base respectively, with 5 bases between them. From germline, CDR1 is SEHNR and CDR2 FQNEAQ (reference sequence). CDR3 nucleotide sequence: TGTGCCAGCAGCTTATCGCGGAACACCGGGGAGCTGTTTTTT. Its protein product is CASSLSRNTGELFF.